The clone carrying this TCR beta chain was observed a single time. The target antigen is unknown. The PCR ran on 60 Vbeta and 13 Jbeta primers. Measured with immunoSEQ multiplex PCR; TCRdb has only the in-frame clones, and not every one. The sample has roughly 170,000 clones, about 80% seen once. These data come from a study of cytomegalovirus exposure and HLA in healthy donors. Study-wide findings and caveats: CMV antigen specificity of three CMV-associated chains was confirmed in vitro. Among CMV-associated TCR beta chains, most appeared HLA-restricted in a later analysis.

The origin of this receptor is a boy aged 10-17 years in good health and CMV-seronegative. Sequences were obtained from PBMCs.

The CDR3 spells CASSERTGSSYEQYF. CDR3 DNA sequence: TGTGCCAGCAGCGAACGGACAGGGAGCTCCTACGAGCAGTACTTC. This sequence joins TRBV7-2 and TRBJ2-7, with 8 bases identical to TRBD1. Germline V gives CDR1 SGHTA, CDR2 FQGNSA. V was clipped by 5 bases and J by 0 bases; unmatched bases: 6. The CDR3 is made up of 15 amino acids.